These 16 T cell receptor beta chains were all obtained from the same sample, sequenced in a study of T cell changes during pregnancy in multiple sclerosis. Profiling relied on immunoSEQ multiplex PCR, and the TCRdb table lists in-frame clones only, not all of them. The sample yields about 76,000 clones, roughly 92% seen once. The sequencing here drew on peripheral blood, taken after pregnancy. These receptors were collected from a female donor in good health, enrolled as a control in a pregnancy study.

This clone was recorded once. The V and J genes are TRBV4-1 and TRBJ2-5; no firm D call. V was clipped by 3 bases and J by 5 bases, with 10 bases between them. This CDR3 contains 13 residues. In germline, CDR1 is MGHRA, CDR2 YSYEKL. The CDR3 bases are TGCGCCAGCAGCCAGGCTTACGGGGAGACCCAGTACTTC. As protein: CASSQAYGETQYF.

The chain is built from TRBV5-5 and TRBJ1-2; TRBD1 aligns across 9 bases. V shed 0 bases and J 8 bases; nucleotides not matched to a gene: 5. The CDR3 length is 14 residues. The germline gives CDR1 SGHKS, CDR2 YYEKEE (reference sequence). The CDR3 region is CASSLEQGARGYTF. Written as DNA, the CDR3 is TGTGCCAGCAGCTTGGAACAGGGGGCGAGGGGCTACACCTTC.

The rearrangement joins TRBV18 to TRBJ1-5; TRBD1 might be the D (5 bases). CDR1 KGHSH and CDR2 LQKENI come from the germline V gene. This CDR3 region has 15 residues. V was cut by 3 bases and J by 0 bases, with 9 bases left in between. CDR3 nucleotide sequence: TGTGCCAGCTCACCTCAGGGAAATAGCAATCAGCCCCAGCATTTT. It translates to CASSPQGNSNQPQHF.

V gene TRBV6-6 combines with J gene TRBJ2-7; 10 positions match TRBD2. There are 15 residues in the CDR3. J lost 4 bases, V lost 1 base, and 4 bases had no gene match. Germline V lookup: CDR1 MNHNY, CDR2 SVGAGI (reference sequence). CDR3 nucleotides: TGTGCCAGCAGTTACTTTCCTAGCGGGGGTTACGAGCAGTACTTC. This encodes CASSYFPSGGYEQYF.

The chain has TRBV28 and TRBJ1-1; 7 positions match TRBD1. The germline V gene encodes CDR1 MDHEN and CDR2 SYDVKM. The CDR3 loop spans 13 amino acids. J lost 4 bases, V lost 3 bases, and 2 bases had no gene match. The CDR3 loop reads CASSLSGGTEAFF. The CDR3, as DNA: TGTGCCAGCAGTTTGTCAGGGGGCACTGAAGCTTTCTTT.

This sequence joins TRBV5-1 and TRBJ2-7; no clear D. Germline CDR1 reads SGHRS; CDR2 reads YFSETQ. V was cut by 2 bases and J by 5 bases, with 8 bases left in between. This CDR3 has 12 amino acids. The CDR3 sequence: CASSLSFDEQYF. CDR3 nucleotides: TGCGCCAGCAGCTTATCTTTTGACGAGCAGTACTTC.

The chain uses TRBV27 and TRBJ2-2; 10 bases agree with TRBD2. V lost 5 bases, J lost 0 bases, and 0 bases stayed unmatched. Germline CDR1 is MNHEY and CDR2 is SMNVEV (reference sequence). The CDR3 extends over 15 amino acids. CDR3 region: CASSSGGANTGELFF. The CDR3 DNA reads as TGTGCCAGCAGTAGCGGGGGGGCGAACACCGGGGAGCTGTTTTTT.

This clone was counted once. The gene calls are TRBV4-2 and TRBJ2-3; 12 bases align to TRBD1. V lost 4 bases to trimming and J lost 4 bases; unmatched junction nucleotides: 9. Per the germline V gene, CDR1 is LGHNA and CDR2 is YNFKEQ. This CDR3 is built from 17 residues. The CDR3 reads CASSLETGTGGPDTQYF. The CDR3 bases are TGTGCCAGCAGCCTCGAGACCGGGACAGGGGGCCCAGATACGCAGTATTTT.

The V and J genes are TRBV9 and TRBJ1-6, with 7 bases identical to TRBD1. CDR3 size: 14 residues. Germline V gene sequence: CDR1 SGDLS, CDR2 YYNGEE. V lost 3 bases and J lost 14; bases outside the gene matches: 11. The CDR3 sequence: CASSARGDSSALHF. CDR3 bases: TGTGCCAGCAGCGCGAGGGGGGACAGCTCAGCCCTCCACTTT.

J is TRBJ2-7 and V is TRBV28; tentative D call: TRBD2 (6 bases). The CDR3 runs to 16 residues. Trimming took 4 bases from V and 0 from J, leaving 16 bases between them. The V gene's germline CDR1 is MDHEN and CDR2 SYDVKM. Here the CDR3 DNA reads TGTGCCAGCAGTTCTGGGACTTCCACCCTCTCCTACGAGCAGTACTTC. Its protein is CASSSGTSTLSYEQYF.

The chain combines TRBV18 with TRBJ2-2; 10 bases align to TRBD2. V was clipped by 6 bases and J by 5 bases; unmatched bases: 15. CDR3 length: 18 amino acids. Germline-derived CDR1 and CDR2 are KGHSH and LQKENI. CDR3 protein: CASSPPGTSASRTGELFF. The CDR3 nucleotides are TGTGCCAGCTCCCCTCCCGGGACTAGCGCTTCGAGGACCGGGGAGCTGTTTTTT.

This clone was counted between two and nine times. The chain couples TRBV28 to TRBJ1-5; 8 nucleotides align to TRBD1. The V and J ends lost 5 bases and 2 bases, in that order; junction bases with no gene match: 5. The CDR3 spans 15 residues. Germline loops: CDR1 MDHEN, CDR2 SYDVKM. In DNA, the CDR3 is TGTGCCAGCAGTGAAACAGGGGGAGGCAATCAGCCCCAGCATTTT. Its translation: CASSETGGGNQPQHF.

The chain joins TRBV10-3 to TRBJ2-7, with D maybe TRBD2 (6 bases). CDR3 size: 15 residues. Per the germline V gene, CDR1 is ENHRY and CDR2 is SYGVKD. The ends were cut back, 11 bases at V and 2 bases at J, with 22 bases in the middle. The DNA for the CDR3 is TGTGCCGTATCCTCCGGTAGCGGAAGAACCTACGAGCAGTACTTC. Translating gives CAVSSGSGRTYEQYF.

The CDR3 coding sequence is TGCGCCAGCAGCCAAGATGCGGAACACTACGAGCAGTACTTC. Its protein is CASSQDAEHYEQYF. V usage is TRBV4-1 and J usage is TRBJ2-7; D unresolved. Germline V gives CDR1 MGHRA, CDR2 YSYEKL. The CDR3 runs 14 residues. Trimming took off 0 bases at V and 3 bases at J, with 9 bases between the two ends.

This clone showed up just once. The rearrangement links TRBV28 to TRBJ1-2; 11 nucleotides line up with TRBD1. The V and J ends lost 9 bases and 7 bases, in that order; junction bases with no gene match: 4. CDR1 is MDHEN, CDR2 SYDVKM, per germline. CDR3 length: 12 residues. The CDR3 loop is CASGQGAFGYTF. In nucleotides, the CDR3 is TGTGCCAGTGGACAGGGGGCGTTTGGCTACACCTTC.

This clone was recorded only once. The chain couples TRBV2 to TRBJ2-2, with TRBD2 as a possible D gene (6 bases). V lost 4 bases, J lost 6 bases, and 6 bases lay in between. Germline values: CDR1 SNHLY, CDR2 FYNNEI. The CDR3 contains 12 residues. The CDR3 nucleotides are TGTGCCAGCAGTGCTAGCGCCGGGGAGCTGTTTTTT. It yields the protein CASSASAGELFF.